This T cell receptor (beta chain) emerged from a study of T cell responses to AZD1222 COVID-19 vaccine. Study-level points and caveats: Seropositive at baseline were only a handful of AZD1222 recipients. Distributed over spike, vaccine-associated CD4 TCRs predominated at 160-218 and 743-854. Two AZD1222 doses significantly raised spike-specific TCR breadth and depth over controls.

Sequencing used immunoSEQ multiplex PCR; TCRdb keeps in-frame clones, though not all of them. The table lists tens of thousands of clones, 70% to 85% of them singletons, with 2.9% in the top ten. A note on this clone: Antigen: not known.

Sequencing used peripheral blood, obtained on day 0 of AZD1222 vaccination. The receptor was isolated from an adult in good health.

The CDR3 DNA follows: TGTGCCAGCACTCAGGGGTTGAATGAAAAACTGTTTTTT. Amino acid sequence: CASTQGLNEKLFF. V is TRBV2 and J is TRBJ1-4; the D gene is possibly TRBD1 (6 bases). Trimming left V 7 bases short and J 5 bases short, with 11 bases between. Germline V gives CDR1 SNHLY, CDR2 FYNNEI. This CDR3 is built from 13 residues.